Listed below are T cell receptor beta chains from one sample, sequenced in a study of T-cell memory formation after mild COVID-19. TCRdb processed the 5' RACE reads anew with MiXCR; each CDR3 protein has one entry. The table includes 45,000 to 50,000 distinct CDR3 sequences, around 7.2% detected once. Material: PBMCs or a T cell subset sorted from them (not recorded which). Receptors were obtained from a man aged 18 to 30 who had mild COVID-19 (a few samples of this study predate the infection). Cell type and time point are not known. Each CDR3 is given with its conserved first and last residue. D genes are given only for firm matches. Some rows mark clone size as missing; the rest say once, few, many or name a class of expanded clone.

J gene: TRBJ1-6
V gene: TRBV4-2
CDR3 length: 16
D gene: .
clone size: .
CDR3 DNA: TGTGCCAGCAGCCAAGCCTCCGGGACCTCCTATTCACCCCTCCACTTT
CDR3 protein: CASSQASGTSYSPLHF

J gene: TRBJ1-6
V gene: TRBV5-1
CDR3 length: 15
D gene: .
clone size: .
CDR3 DNA: TGCGCCAGCAGCTTGGAGCTCCCCGGGAGTTCACCCCTCCACTTT
CDR3 protein: CASSLELPGSSPLHF

J gene: TRBJ2-5
V gene: TRBV20-1
CDR3 length: 14
D gene: .
clone size: many
CDR3 DNA: TGCAGTGCTAGAGAACGCACAGGGCGGGAGACCCAGTACTTC
CDR3 protein: CSARERTGRETQYF

J gene: TRBJ2-3
V gene: TRBV7-6
CDR3 length: 12
D gene: .
clone size: .
CDR3 DNA: TGTGCCAGCACAAACAGGGCAGATACGCAGTATTTT
CDR3 protein: CASTNRADTQYF

J gene: TRBJ2-3
V gene: TRBV29-1
CDR3 length: 14
D gene: TRBD1
clone size: few
CDR3 DNA: TGCAGCGCCGGCGGGACAGGGGCTCCAGATACGCAGTATTTT
CDR3 protein: CSAGGTGAPDTQYF

J gene: TRBJ1-2
V gene: TRBV29-1
CDR3 length: 8
D gene: .
clone size: .
CDR3 DNA: TGCAGCGTTGAGGGCTACACCTTC
CDR3 protein: CSVEGYTF

J gene: TRBJ2-3
V gene: TRBV20-1
CDR3 length: 15
D gene: TRBD1
clone size: once
CDR3 DNA: TGCAGTGCTCATGGACAGGGGGGACCCACAGATACGCAGTATTTT
CDR3 protein: CSAHGQGGPTDTQYF

J gene: TRBJ2-1
V gene: TRBV5-1
CDR3 length: 17
D gene: TRBD1
clone size: many
CDR3 DNA: TGCGCCAGCAGCCTCGCGACAGGGGCGGTATCCTACAATGAGCAGTTCTTC
CDR3 protein: CASSLATGAVSYNEQFF

J gene: TRBJ2-3
V gene: TRBV15
CDR3 length: 13
D gene: .
clone size: few
CDR3 DNA: TGTGCCACCAGCAGAGCCCACTCAGATACGCAGTATTTT
CDR3 protein: CATSRAHSDTQYF

J gene: TRBJ2-1
V gene: TRBV6-5
CDR3 length: 15
D gene: TRBD2
clone size: .
CDR3 DNA: TGTGCCAGCAGTTACTCGCTATTTACTAGCGGGGAGCAGTTCTTC
CDR3 protein: CASSYSLFTSGEQFF

J gene: TRBJ2-7
V gene: TRBV5-4
CDR3 length: 14
D gene: TRBD1
clone size: .
CDR3 DNA: TGTGCCAGCAGCCACCTGACAGGGAATCTCGAGCAGTACTTC
CDR3 protein: CASSHLTGNLEQYF

J gene: TRBJ2-1
V gene: TRBV29-1
CDR3 length: 17
D gene: .
clone size: many
CDR3 DNA: TGCAGCGTTAATTCTTTTGGGGCGGGGATCTCCTACAATGAGCAGTTCTTC
CDR3 protein: CSVNSFGAGISYNEQFF

J gene: TRBJ1-5
V gene: TRBV7-2
CDR3 length: 12
D gene: .
clone size: few
CDR3 DNA: TGTGCCAGCAGCCGACCCTTTCAGCCCCAGCATTTT
CDR3 protein: CASSRPFQPQHF

J gene: TRBJ2-7
V gene: TRBV7-9
CDR3 length: 11
D gene: .
clone size: many
CDR3 DNA: TGTGCCAGCAACTCGGGGTACGAGCAGTACTTC
CDR3 protein: CASNSGYEQYF

J gene: TRBJ2-1
V gene: TRBV2
CDR3 length: 15
D gene: .
clone size: few
CDR3 DNA: TGTGCCAGCAGTGAAGCGCGGGCATCTTACAATGAGCAGTTCTTC
CDR3 protein: CASSEARASYNEQFF

J gene: TRBJ2-3
V gene: TRBV12-3/TRBV12-4
CDR3 length: 13
D gene: .
clone size: .
CDR3 DNA: TGTGCCAGCAGTTTCCGCCTCCCAGATACGCAGTATTTT
CDR3 protein: CASSFRLPDTQYF

J gene: TRBJ2-7
V gene: TRBV7-9
CDR3 length: 14
D gene: .
clone size: .
CDR3 DNA: TGTGCCAGCAGCTGGGGGGGGACAGACTACGAGCAGTACTTC
CDR3 protein: CASSWGGTDYEQYF

J gene: TRBJ1-1
V gene: TRBV15
CDR3 length: 12
D gene: .
clone size: .
CDR3 DNA: TGTGCCACCAGCATGGGTTACACTGAAGCTTTCTTT
CDR3 protein: CATSMGYTEAFF

J gene: TRBJ2-1
V gene: TRBV24-1
CDR3 length: 14
D gene: .
clone size: many
CDR3 DNA: TGTGCCACCAGTGATTTCACGAAGGGTAGTGAGCAGTTCTTC
CDR3 protein: CATSDFTKGSEQFF

J gene: TRBJ2-3
V gene: TRBV7-2
CDR3 length: 16
D gene: TRBD2
clone size: many
CDR3 DNA: TGTGCCAGCAGCTTAAACGCGGGGGGGGTCACAGATACGCAGTATTTT
CDR3 protein: CASSLNAGGVTDTQYF

J gene: TRBJ1-3
V gene: TRBV5-1
CDR3 length: 16
D gene: .
clone size: .
CDR3 DNA: TGCGCCAGCAGCTCGCTGCCCGGGAACTCTGGAAACACCATATATTTT
CDR3 protein: CASSSLPGNSGNTIYF

J gene: TRBJ2-1
V gene: TRBV5-1
CDR3 length: 16
D gene: TRBD2
clone size: few
CDR3 DNA: TGCGCCAGCAGCTTGGTGGGCGGGGGGCGAGACAATGAGCAGTTCTTC
CDR3 protein: CASSLVGGGRDNEQFF

J gene: TRBJ2-7
V gene: TRBV5-1
CDR3 length: 14
D gene: .
clone size: .
CDR3 DNA: TGCGCCAGCAGTCCCAGGGTCATAGGCTACGAGCAGTACTTC
CDR3 protein: CASSPRVIGYEQYF

J gene: TRBJ1-2
V gene: TRBV5-1
CDR3 length: 16
D gene: .
clone size: few
CDR3 DNA: TGCGCCAGCAGCTTGGAGGGCGGAAACTCTAACTATGGCTACACCTTC
CDR3 protein: CASSLEGGNSNYGYTF

J gene: TRBJ2-7
V gene: TRBV2
CDR3 length: 12
D gene: .
clone size: once
CDR3 DNA: TGTGCCAGCAAGGACAACTCCTACGAGCAGTACTTC
CDR3 protein: CASKDNSYEQYF

J gene: TRBJ2-3
V gene: TRBV7-9
CDR3 length: 12
D gene: .
clone size: many
CDR3 DNA: TGTGCCAGCAGCCCGACAGGCGATACGCAGTATTTT
CDR3 protein: CASSPTGDTQYF

J gene: TRBJ2-3
V gene: TRBV5-1
CDR3 length: 15
D gene: .
clone size: .
CDR3 DNA: TGCGCCAGCAGCTGGAGGACGGGAGCGGTAGATACGCAGTATTTT
CDR3 protein: CASSWRTGAVDTQYF

J gene: TRBJ1-1
V gene: TRBV18
CDR3 length: 11
D gene: .
clone size: few
CDR3 DNA: TGTGCCAGCTCTGGGAGCACTGAAGCTTTCTTT
CDR3 protein: CASSGSTEAFF

J gene: TRBJ2-1
V gene: TRBV5-6
CDR3 length: 14
D gene: TRBD1
clone size: medium-sized
CDR3 DNA: TGTGCCAGCAGCCCGCCGGGACAGCACAATGAGCAGTTCTTC
CDR3 protein: CASSPPGQHNEQFF

J gene: TRBJ2-7
V gene: TRBV7-2
CDR3 length: 15
D gene: TRBD2
clone size: .
CDR3 DNA: TGTGCCAGCAGCTCTGCCGGGACTAGCGGTTACGAGCAGTACTTC
CDR3 protein: CASSSAGTSGYEQYF

J gene: TRBJ2-1
V gene: TRBV6-5
CDR3 length: 16
D gene: TRBD2
clone size: few
CDR3 DNA: TGTGCCAGCAGTTCCCACCTAGCGGGGGTCGGGAATGAGCAGTTCTTC
CDR3 protein: CASSSHLAGVGNEQFF

J gene: TRBJ1-1
V gene: TRBV5-5
CDR3 length: 14
D gene: .
clone size: many
CDR3 DNA: TGTGCCAGCAGGTCGATTAGGGGAGGAGTACGCGCTTTCTTT
CDR3 protein: CASRSIRGGVRAFF

J gene: TRBJ2-1
V gene: TRBV7-2
CDR3 length: 16
D gene: .
clone size: .
CDR3 DNA: TGTGCCAGCAGTTACGGGGGTCTCAACCGACCGTATGAGCAGTTCTTC
CDR3 protein: CASSYGGLNRPYEQFF

J gene: TRBJ1-1
V gene: TRBV6-5
CDR3 length: 13
D gene: .
clone size: .
CDR3 DNA: TGTGCCAGCAGGGGAGGGGGGAACACTGAAGCTTTCTTT
CDR3 protein: CASRGGGNTEAFF

J gene: TRBJ1-4
V gene: TRBV4-1
CDR3 length: 13
D gene: .
clone size: few
CDR3 DNA: TGCGCCAGCAGCCAATGGGGCTTGGAAAAACTGTTTTTT
CDR3 protein: CASSQWGLEKLFF

J gene: TRBJ1-5
V gene: TRBV7-2
CDR3 length: 16
D gene: .
clone size: few
CDR3 DNA: TGTGCCAGCAGCTTAGCCTTGGCAGGGCCGAATCAGCCCCAGCATTTT
CDR3 protein: CASSLALAGPNQPQHF

J gene: TRBJ2-3
V gene: TRBV11-2
CDR3 length: 17
D gene: TRBD2
clone size: many
CDR3 DNA: TGTGCCAGCAGCTTAGTGGCCCTAGCGGGGGGCACAGATACGCAGTATTTT
CDR3 protein: CASSLVALAGGTDTQYF

J gene: TRBJ2-1
V gene: TRBV7-3
CDR3 length: 14
D gene: .
clone size: .
CDR3 DNA: TGTGCCAGCAGCTTAAATTCCCCCGGGAATGAGCAGTTCTTC
CDR3 protein: CASSLNSPGNEQFF

J gene: TRBJ2-3
V gene: TRBV7-3
CDR3 length: 13
D gene: .
clone size: few
CDR3 DNA: TGTGCCAGCAGCTCGGGGACCACAGATACGCAGTATTTT
CDR3 protein: CASSSGTTDTQYF

J gene: TRBJ2-3
V gene: TRBV18
CDR3 length: 14
D gene: .
clone size: .
CDR3 DNA: TGTGCCAGCTCATCGACTCGTAGAACAGATACGCAGTATTTT
CDR3 protein: CASSSTRRTDTQYF

J gene: TRBJ2-7
V gene: TRBV18
CDR3 length: 15
D gene: TRBD1
clone size: .
CDR3 DNA: TGTGCCAGCTCACGGGACAGAAGGAGCTCCTACGAGCAGTACTTC
CDR3 protein: CASSRDRRSSYEQYF

J gene: TRBJ2-7
V gene: TRBV7-9
CDR3 length: 19
D gene: .
clone size: few
CDR3 DNA: TGTGCCAGCAGCTCCACTAGGGGGGGTTGGAAAATAAGGCCCTACGAGCAGTACTTC
CDR3 protein: CASSSTRGGWKIRPYEQYF